This T cell receptor beta chain emerged from a study of blood T cell repertoires in COVID-19. Study summary: Acute and convalescent COVID-19 specimens originated in the United States, Italy and Spain. PBMCs, B-cell-depleted T cells, or T cells were the source of the cDNA or gDNA that made up the material.

Study processing details: Amplification of reference gene primers provided the estimated nucleated cell counts. Assay: immunoSEQ multiplex PCR; the TCRdb copy retains only in-frame clones and omits some. D and trimming were read from the DNA, whereas the V and J calls and clone size are those reported in that table. Here the sample spans a few hundred thousand clones, roughly 87% being singletons. This clonotype originated in a man younger than 35 with active or convalescent COVID-19. Material for sequencing was peripheral blood.

This CDR3 is CASSDPGQELEAFF. CDR3 DNA sequence: TGTGCCAGCAGTGACCCGGGACAGGAGCTTGAAGCTTTCTTT. The genes are TRBV6-1 and TRBJ1-1, with TRBD1 matching over 8 bases. This CDR3 is 14 amino acids long. Per germline, CDR1 MNHNS and CDR2 SASEGT. With V trimmed by 3 bases and J by 7 bases, 7 bases remained unmatched.